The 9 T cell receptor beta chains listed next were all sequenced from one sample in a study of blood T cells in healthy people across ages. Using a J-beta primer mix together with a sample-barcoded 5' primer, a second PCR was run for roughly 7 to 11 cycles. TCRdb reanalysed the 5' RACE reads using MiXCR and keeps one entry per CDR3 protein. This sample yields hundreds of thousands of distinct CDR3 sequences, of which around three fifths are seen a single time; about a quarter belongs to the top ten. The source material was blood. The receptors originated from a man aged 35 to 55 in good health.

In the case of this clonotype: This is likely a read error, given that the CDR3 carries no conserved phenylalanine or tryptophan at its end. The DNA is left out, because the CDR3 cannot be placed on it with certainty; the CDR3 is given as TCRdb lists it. The CDR3 loop is CASSPGANTEPFV. The V call is TRBV7-3, the J call TRBJ1-1; the DNA was not compared with TRBD1, the D call given in the table. The V gene's germline CDR1 is SGHTA and CDR2 FQGTGA. The CDR3 is 13 amino acids in total, end residues counted.

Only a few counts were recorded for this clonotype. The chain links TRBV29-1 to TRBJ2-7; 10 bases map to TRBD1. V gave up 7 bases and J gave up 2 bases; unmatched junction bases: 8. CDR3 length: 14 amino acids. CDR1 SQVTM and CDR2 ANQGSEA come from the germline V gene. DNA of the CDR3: TGCAGCGCCGACGCCGGGACAGGGGCCTACGAGCAGTACTTC. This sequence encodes CSADAGTGAYEQYF.

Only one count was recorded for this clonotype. CDR3 bases: TGTGCCAGCAGCCCCCCCAGGGGCGGGAGTACCGGGGAGCTGTTTTTT. This encodes CASSPPRGGSTGELFF. V is TRBV7-6 and J is TRBJ2-2, with D maybe TRBD2 (7 bases). Trimming pared 5 bases from V and 5 bases from J, leaving 18 bases between. The CDR3 has 16 residues. CDR1 is SGHVS and CDR2 is FNYEAQ in the germline V gene. Complete variable domain (other parts from reference TRBV7-6 and TRBJ2-2): GAGVSQSPRYKVTKRGQDVALRCDPISGHVSLYWYRQALGQGPEFLTYFNYEAQQDKSGLPNDRFSAERPEGSISTLTIQRTEQRDSAMYRCASSPPRGGSTGELFFGEGSRLTVL.

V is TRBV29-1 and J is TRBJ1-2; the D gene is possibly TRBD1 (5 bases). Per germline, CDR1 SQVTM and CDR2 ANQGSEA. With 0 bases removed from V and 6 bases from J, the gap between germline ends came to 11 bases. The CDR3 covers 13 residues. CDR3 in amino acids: CSVEDGAGDGYTF. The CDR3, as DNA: TGCAGCGTTGAAGATGGGGCAGGAGATGGCTACACCTTC.

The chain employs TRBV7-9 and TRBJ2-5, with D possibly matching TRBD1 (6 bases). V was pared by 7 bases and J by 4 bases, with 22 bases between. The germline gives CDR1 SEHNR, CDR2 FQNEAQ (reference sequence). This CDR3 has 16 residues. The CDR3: CASILSGRTEGETQYF. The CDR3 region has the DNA TGTGCCAGCATTCTTTCGGGACGGACAGAGGGAGAGACCCAGTACTTC.

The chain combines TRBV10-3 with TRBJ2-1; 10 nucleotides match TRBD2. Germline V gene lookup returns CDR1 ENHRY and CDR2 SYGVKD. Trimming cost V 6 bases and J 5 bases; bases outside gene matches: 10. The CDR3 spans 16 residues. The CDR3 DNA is TGTGCCATCAGGGCCCGATCCGGGACTAGCGACAATGAGCAGTTCTTC. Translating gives CAIRARSGTSDNEQFF.

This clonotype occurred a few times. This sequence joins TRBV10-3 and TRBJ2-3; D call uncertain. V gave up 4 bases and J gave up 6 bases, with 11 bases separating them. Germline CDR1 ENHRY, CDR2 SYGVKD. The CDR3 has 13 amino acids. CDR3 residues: CAISAMEFDTQYF. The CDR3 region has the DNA TGTGCCATCAGTGCGATGGAATTCGATACGCAGTATTTT.

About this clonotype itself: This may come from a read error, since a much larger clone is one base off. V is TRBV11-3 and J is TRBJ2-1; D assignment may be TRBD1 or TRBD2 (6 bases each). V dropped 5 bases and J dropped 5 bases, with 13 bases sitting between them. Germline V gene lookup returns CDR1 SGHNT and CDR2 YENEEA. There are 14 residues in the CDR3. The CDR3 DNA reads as TGTGCCAGCAGCGTAGCAGGGGAGGACAATGAGCAGTTCTTC. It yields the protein CASSVAGEDNEQFF.

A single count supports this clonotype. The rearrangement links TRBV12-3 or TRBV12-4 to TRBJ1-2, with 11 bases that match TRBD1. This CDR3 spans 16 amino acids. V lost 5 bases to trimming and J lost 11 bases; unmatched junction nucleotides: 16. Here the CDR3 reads CASSPGRTGGASSYTF. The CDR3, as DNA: TGTGCCAGCAGTCCCGGTCGGACAGGGGGCGCGAGTTCATACACCTTC.